Reported below is one TCR beta chain. Its specific antigen is unknown. One base away there is no much larger clone; base qualities are not given. This record belongs to a study of identical twins (dated by TCRdb to 2015 to 2016). Regarding the complete study: To test whether fetal clonotypes persist, the study used deep sequencing on TCR alpha and beta repertoires from monozygotic twins, unrelated adults of various ages, and cord blood. To rule out contamination, replicate twin experiments were performed at different times with different library preparation protocols. Broader findings and caveats from the paper: Invariant T cells such as MAIT and iNKT could partly confound zero-insertion analyses, although diverse VJ usage argued against such confounding for most clonotypes. Abundant cord blood beta clonotypes carried fewer insertions; young adult naive repertoires showed a weaker similar trend, while memory repertoires showed none. Compared with coincidental sharing between unrelated individuals, out-of-frame TCR alpha sequences shared between twins showed an excess of sequences with low generation probability. Excess twin sharing in beta out-of-frame sequences was weaker because fewer shared sequences lowered the signal-to-noise ratio. In monozygotic twins, recombination models systematically underestimated out-of-frame TCR alpha sharing, but the models matched the sharing seen between unrelated individuals. Because the same donors could not be followed over many years, the conclusions depended on cross-sectional statistical analysis.

Ends trimmed: V by 5 bases, J by 4 bases; bases unmatched to a gene: 6. CDR1 and CDR2 were assigned from the germline V gene as SGHAT and FQNNGV. The CDR3 numbers 14 residues from cysteine through phenylalanine. This entry keeps only the CDR3 DNA: 42 bases, framed from base 1. Every donor was a healthy Caucasian. The twin cohort comprised three pairs of female monozygotic twins, all aged roughly 18 to 30 years. Positive isolation kits from Invitrogen were used to isolate the CD4+ and CD8+ T cell populations. Library creation used 5' RACE. Instrument used: Illumina HiSeq 2000. A universal primer binding site was added through template switching, and the final cDNA carried a unique molecular identifier so that TCR cDNA molecules could be counted accurately. Specific primers in the conserved constant-segment region were used to synthesize first-strand cDNA for TCR alpha and beta chains. To control for contamination, every cDNA library carried two barcodes: a SMART-Mk sample barcode plus Illumina barcodes. TruSeq adapter sequences, together with Illumina sample barcodes, were added in two successive PCR steps. Sequencing of the TCR alpha and beta cDNA libraries was done on the Illumina HiSeq platform using custom primers. Regarding the original processing steps: Raw reads were processed with MiGEC to extract unique molecular identifiers, and MiXCR was used to determine CDR3 positions. Recombination models were inferred per individual with the repgenHMM and IGoR tools using an EM algorithm. Shared clonotypes were analyzed with the tcR package in R, and sharing was normalized by the product of cloneset sizes. Out-of-frame nonproductive sequences were analyzed to study raw recombination free of thymic and clonal selection effects. The raw public reads went through TCRdb reprocessing: fastp at Q25, MiXCR clone calling, in-frame beta chains kept. Here each entry gathers all rows of one CDR3 protein and keeps the most common genes and DNA. The V and J calls and clone size are TCRdb's, not the authors'. Present in this sample are 250,000 or so distinct CDR3 sequences, about 8.9% of which were seen just once. The biggest ten clones account for 2.5% to 3.5% of the sample.

These data were also reused for a study on yellow fever vaccine responses in identical twins. The other study reports the following: The authors reported that the T cell response to vaccination in identical twins appeared partly convergent and partly personalized. The study precisely tracked vaccine-responding T cell clones in identical twins.

The V and J genes are TRBV11-2 and TRBJ2-5; a stretch of 8 junction bases matches TRBD1. The specimen was CD8+ T cells sorted from blood. The source of this sequence is a woman aged 18 to 35 in good health. This receptor carries the CDR3 CASSGDRGTETQYF. DNA sequence: TGTGCCAGCAGCGGCGACAGGGGTACAGAGACCCAGTACTTC.